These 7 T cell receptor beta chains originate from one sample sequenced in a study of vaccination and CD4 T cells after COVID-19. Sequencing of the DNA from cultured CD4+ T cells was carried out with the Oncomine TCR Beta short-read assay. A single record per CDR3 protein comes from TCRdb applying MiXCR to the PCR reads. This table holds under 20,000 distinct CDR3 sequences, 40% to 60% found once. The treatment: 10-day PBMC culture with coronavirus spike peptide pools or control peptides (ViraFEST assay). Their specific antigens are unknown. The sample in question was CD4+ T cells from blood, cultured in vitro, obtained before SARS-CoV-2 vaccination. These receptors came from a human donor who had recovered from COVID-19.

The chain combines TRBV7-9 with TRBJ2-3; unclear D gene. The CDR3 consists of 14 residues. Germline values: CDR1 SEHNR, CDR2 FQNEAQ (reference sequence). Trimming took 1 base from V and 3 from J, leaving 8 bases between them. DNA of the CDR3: TGTGCCAGCAGCTTAGAAGGCTCAACAGATACGCAGTATTTT. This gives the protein CASSLEGSTDTQYF.

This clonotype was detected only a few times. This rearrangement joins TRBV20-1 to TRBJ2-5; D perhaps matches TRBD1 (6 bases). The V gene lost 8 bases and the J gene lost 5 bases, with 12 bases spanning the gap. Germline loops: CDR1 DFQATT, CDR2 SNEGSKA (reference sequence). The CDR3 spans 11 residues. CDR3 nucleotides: TGCAGTCTCAGGGGCGCGGAGACCCAGTACTTC. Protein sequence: CSLRGAETQYF.

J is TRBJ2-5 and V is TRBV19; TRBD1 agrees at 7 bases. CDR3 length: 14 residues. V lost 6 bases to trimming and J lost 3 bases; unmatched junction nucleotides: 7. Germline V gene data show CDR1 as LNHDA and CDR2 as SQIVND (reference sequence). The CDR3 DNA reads TGTGCCAGTAGCCGTAATCAGGGGGAAGAGACCCAGTACTTC. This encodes CASSRNQGEETQYF. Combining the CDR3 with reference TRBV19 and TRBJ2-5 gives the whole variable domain DGGITQSPKYLFRKEGQNVTLSCEQNLNHDAMYWYRQDPGQGLRLIYYSQIVNDFQKGDIAEGYSVSREKKESFPLTVTSAQKNPTAFYLCASSRNQGEETQYFGPGTRLLVL.

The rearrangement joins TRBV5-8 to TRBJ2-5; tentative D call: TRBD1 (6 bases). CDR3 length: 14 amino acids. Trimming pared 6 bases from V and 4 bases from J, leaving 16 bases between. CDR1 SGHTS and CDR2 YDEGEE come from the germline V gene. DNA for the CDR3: TGTGCCAGCACGGGCAGGCAGGGGCTAGAGACCCAGTACTTC. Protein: CASTGRQGLETQYF.

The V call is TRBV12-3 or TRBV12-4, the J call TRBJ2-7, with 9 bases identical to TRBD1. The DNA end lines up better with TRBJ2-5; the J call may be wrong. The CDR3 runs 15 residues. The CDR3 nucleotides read TGTGCCAGCAGTTACCGGGGGACAGGGCAACAGACCCAGTACTTC. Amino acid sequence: CASSYRGTGQQTQYF.

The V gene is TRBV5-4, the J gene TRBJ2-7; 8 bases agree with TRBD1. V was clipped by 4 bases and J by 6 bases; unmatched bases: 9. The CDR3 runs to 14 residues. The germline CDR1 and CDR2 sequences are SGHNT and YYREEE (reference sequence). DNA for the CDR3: TGTGCCAGCAGCACGCGACAGGGGTCTCGCGAGCAGTACTTC. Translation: CASSTRQGSREQYF.

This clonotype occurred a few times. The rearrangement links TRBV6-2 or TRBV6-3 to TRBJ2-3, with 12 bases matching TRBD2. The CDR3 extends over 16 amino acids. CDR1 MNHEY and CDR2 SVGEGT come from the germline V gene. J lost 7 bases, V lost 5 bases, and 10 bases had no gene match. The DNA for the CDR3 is TGTGCCAGCAGTCCCCCGACTAGCGGGAGTAAATATACGCAGTATTTT. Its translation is CASSPPTSGSKYTQYF.